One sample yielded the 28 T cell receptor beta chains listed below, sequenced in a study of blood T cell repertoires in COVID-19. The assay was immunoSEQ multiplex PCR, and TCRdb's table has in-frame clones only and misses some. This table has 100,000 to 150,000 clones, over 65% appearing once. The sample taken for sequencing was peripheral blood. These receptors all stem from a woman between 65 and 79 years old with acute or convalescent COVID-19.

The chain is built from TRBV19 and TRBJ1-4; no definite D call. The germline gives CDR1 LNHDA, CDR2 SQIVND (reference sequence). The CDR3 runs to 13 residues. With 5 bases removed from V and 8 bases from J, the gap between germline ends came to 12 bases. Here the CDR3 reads CASSERTKEKLFF. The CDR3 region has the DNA TGTGCCAGTAGTGAGCGGACGAAAGAAAAACTGTTTTTT.

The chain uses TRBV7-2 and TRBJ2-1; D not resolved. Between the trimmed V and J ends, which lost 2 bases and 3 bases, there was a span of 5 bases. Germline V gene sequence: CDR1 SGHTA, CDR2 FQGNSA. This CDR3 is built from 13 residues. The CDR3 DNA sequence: TGTGCCAGCAGCTTACAGGTCTACAATGAGCAGTTCTTC. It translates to CASSLQVYNEQFF.

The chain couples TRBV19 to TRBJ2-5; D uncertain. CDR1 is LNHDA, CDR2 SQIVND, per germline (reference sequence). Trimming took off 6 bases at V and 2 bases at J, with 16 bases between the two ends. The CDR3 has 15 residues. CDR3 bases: TGTGCCAGTAGCCAGTATAGATCAGCGCAAGAGACCCAGTACTTC. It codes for CASSQYRSAQETQYF. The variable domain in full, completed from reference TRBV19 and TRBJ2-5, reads DGGITQSPKYLFRKEGQNVTLSCEQNLNHDAMYWYRQDPGQGLRLIYYSQIVNDFQKGDIAEGYSVSREKKESFPLTVTSAQKNPTAFYLCASSQYRSAQETQYFGPGTRLLVL.

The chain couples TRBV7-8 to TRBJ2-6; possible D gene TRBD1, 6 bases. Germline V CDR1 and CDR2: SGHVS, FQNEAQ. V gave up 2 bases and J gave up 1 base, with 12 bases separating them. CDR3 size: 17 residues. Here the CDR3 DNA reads TGTGCCAGCAGCTTAAGGTTCAGGGGATCTGGGGCCAACGTCCTGACTTTC. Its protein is CASSLRFRGSGANVLTF. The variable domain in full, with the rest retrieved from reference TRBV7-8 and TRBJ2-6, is GAGVSQSPRYKVAKRGQDVALRCDPISGHVSLFWYQQALGQGPEFLTYFQNEAQLDKSGLPSDRFFAERPEGSVSTLKIQRTQQEDSAVYLCASSLRFRGSGANVLTFGAGSRLTVL.

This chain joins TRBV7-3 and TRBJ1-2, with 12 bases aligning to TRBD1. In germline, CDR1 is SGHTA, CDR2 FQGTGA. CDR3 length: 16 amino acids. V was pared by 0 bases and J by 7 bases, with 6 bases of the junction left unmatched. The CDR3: CASSLTGGQGALGYTF. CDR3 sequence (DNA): TGTGCCAGCAGCTTAACCGGGGGACAGGGGGCGCTTGGCTACACCTTC.

The CDR3 region has the DNA TGTGCCAGCTCACTCCGGACAGGGTACGAGCAGTACTTC. This translates into CASSLRTGYEQYF. This chain joins TRBV18 and TRBJ2-7; 8 nucleotides match TRBD1. J lost 4 bases, V lost 4 bases, and 3 bases had no gene match. This CDR3 comprises 13 residues. Germline CDR1 KGHSH, CDR2 LQKENI.

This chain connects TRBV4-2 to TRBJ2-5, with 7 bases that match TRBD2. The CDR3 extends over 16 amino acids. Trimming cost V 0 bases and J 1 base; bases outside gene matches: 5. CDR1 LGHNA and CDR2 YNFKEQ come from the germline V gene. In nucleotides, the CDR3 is TGTGCCAGCAGCCAAGAGCAAGCGGGGTTCCAAGAGACCCAGTACTTC. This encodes CASSQEQAGFQETQYF.

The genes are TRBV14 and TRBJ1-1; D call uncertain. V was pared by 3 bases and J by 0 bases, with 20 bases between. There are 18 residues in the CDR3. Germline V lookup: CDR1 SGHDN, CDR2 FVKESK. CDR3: CASSHMPDTAGMNTEAFF. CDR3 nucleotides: TGTGCCAGCAGCCACATGCCAGACACGGCCGGTATGAACACTGAAGCTTTCTTT.

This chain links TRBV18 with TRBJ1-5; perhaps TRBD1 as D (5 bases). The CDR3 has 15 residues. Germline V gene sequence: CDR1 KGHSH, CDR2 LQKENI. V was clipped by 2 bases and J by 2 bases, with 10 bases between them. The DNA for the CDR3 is TGTGCCAGCTCACCATTCAGGGCCGGCAATCAGCCCCAGCATTTT. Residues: CASSPFRAGNQPQHF.

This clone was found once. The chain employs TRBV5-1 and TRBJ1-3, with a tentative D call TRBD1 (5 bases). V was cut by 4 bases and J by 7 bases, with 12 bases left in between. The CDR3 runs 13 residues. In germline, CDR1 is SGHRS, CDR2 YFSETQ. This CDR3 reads CASSPNGGNTIYF. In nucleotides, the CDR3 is TGCGCCAGCAGCCCAAACGGGGGGAACACCATATATTTT.

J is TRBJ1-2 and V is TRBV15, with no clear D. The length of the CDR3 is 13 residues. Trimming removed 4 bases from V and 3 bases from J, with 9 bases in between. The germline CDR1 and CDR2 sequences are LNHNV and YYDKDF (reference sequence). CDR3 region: CATSMSQDYGYTF. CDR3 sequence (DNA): TGTGCCACCAGCATGTCCCAGGACTATGGCTACACCTTC. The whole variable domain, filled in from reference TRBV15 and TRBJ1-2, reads DAMVIQNPRYQVTQFGKPVTLSCSQTLNHNVMYWYQQKSSQAPKLLFHYYDKDFNNEADTPDNFQSRRPNTSFCFLDIRSPGLGDTAMYLCATSMSQDYGYTFGSGTRLTVV.

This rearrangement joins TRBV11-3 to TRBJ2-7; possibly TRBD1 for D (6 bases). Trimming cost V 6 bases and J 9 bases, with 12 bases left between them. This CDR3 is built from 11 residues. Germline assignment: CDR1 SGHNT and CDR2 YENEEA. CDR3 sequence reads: CASSSRGGQYF. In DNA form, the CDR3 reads TGTGCCAGCAGTTCCCGAGGGGGGCAGTACTTC.

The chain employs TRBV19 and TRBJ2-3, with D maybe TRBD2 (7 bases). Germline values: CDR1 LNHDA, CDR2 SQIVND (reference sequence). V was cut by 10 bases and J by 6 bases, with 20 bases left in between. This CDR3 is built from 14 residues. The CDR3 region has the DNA TGTGCCACCTCACTGCGGGGGCTCGGGGATACGCAGTATTTT. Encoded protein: CATSLRGLGDTQYF.

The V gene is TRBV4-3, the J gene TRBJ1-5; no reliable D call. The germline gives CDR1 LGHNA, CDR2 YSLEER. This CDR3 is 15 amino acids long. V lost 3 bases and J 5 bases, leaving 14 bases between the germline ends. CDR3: CASSQFSTGDQPQHF. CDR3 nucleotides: TGCGCCAGCAGCCAGTTCTCAACGGGAGATCAGCCCCAGCATTTT.

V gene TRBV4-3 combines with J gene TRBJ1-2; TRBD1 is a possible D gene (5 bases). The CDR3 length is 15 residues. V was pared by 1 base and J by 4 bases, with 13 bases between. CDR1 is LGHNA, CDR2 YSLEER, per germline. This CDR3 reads CASSQGSGGTYGYTF. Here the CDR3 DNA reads TGCGCCAGCAGCCAAGGTTCCGGGGGGACCTATGGCTACACCTTC.

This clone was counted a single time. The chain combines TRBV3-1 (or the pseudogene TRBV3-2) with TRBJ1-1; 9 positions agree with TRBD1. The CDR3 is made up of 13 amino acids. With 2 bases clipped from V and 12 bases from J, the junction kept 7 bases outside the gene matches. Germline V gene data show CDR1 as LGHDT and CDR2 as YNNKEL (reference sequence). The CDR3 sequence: CASSQNNRGLTFF. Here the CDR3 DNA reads TGTGCCAGCAGCCAAAACAACAGGGGGCTAACTTTCTTT.

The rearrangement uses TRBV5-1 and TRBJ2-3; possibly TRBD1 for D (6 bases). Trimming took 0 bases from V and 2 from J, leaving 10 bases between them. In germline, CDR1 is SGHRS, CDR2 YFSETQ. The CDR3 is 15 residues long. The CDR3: CASSLVGANTDTQYF. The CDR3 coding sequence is TGCGCCAGCAGCTTGGTGGGGGCGAACACAGATACGCAGTATTTT.

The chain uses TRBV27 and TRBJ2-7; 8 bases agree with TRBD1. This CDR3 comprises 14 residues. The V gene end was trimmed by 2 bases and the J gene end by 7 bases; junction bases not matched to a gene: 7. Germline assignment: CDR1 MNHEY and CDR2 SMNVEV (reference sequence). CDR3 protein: CASSLGQGAGEQYF. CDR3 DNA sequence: TGTGCCAGCAGTTTAGGCCAGGGGGCTGGTGAGCAGTACTTC.

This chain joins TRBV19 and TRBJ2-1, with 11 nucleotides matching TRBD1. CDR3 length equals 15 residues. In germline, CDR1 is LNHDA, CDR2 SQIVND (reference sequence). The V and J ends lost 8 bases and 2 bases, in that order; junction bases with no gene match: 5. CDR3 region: CASGPGQGAYNEQFF. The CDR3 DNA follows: TGTGCCAGTGGACCGGGACAGGGGGCCTACAATGAGCAGTTCTTC. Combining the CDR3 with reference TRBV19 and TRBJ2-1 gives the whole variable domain DGGITQSPKYLFRKEGQNVTLSCEQNLNHDAMYWYRQDPGQGLRLIYYSQIVNDFQKGDIAEGYSVSREKKESFPLTVTSAQKNPTAFYLCASGPGQGAYNEQFFGPGTRLTVL.

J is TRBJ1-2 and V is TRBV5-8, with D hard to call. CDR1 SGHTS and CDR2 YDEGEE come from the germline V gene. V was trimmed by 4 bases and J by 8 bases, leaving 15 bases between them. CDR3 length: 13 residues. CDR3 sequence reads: CASSRKVSEGYTF. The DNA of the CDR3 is TGTGCCAGCAGCCGGAAGGTTTCGGAGGGCTACACCTTC.

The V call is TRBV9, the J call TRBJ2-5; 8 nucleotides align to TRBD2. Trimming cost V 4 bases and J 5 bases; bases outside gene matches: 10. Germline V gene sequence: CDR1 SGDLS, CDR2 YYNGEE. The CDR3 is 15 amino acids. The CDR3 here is CASSPQTGGWETQYF. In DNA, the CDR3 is TGTGCCAGCAGCCCCCAGACGGGGGGGTGGGAGACCCAGTACTTC. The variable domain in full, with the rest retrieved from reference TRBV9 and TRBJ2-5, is DSGVTQTPKHLITATGQRVTLRCSPRSGDLSVYWYQQSLDQGLQFLIQYYNGEERAKGNILERFSAQQFPDLHSELNLSSLELGDSALYFCASSPQTGGWETQYFGPGTRLLVL.

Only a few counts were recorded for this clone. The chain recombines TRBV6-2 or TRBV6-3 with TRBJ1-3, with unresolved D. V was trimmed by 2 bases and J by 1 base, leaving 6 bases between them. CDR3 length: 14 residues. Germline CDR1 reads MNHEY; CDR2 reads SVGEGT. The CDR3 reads CASSYGRSGNTIYF. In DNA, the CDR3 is TGTGCCAGCAGTTACGGCAGATCTGGAAACACCATATATTTT.

The CDR3 DNA reads as TGTGCCAGCAGCACCGGGACTAGCGATTACATTCAGTACTTC. It is translated as CASSTGTSDYIQYF. The chain uses TRBV7-2 and TRBJ2-4, with 10 nucleotides matching TRBD2. Germline CDR1 and CDR2: SGHTA and FQGNSA. V was clipped by 5 bases and J by 8 bases; unmatched bases: 6. The CDR3 is 14 amino acids. The full variable domain, in which reference TRBV7-2 and TRBJ2-4 provide the parts outside the CDR3, is GAGVSQSPSNKVTEKGKDVELRCDPISGHTALYWYRQSLGQGLEFLIYFQGNSAPDKSGLPSDRFSAERTGGSVSTLTIQRTQQEDSAVYLCASSTGTSDYIQYFGAGTRLSVL.

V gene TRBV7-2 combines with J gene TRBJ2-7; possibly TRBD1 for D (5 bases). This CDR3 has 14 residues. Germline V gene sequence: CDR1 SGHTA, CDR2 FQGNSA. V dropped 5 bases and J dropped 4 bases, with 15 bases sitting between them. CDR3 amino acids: CASSTGQGTYEQYV. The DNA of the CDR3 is TGTGCCAGCAGCACCGGGCAGGGAACTTACGAGCAGTACGTC.

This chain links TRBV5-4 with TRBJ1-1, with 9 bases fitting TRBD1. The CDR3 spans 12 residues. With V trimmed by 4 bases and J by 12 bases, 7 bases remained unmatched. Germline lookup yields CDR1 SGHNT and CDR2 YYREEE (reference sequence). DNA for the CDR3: TGTGCCAGCAGCGCCGGGACAGGGTCGACTTTCTTT. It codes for CASSAGTGSTFF.

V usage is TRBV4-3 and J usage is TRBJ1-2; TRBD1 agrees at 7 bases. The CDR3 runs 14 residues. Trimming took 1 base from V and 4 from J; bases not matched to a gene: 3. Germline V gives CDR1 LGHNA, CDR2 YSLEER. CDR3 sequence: CASSQAGQPYGYTF. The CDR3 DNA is TGCGCCAGCAGCCAAGCGGGACAGCCCTATGGCTACACCTTC.

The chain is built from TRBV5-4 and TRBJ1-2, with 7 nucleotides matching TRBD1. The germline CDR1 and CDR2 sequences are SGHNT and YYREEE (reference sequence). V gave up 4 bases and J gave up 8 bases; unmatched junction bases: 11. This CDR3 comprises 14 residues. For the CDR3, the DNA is TGTGCCAGCAGCCTCTCGCAGGGGGGAAGGGGCTACACCTTC. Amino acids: CASSLSQGGRGYTF.

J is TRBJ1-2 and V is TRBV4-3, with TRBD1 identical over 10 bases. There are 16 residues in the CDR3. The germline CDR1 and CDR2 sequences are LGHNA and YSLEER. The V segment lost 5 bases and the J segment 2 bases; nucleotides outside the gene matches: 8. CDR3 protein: CASSLVGQGRNYGYTF. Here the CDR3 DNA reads TGCGCCAGCAGCTTGGTGGGACAGGGGAGAAACTATGGCTACACCTTC.